The table lists the clone carrying this T cell receptor (beta chain) with many counts. These data originate in a study of T cells in Graves' hyperthyroidism and ophthalmopathy. Germline V gene sequence: CDR1 MNHEY, CDR2 SVGEGT. The CDR3 has 15 amino acids. The V segment lost 6 bases and the J segment 5 bases; nucleotides outside the gene matches: 7. Amplification of TCR beta CDR3 regions used RNA as the template. The HTBI set primed first-round TCR CDR3 RT-PCR. TCRdb reprocessed the multiplex PCR reads via MiXCR and lists one record per CDR3 protein. The sample contains over 300,000 distinct CDR3 sequences, about an eighth of which appear only once.

The J gene is TRBJ2-7, the V gene TRBV6-2 or TRBV6-3; 13 bases are a match to TRBD2. This clonotype was obtained from a woman in her thirties or forties with Graves' ophthalmopathy. The sample taken for sequencing was blood. CDR3 sequence: CASSLTTSGRHEQYF. Here the CDR3 DNA reads TGTGCCAGCAGCCTCACGACTAGCGGGAGGCACGAGCAGTACTTC.